The 30 T cell receptor beta chains below were found in one sample sequenced in a study of pediatric ulcerative colitis. Measured with immunoSEQ multiplex PCR; TCRdb has only the in-frame clones, and not every one. Of approximately 37,000 clones in the sample, over 70% were seen once. One to two pinch biopsies were taken from the rectum during colonoscopy. Input material: gut tissue. The receptor set was obtained from a boy aged 5-17 years with severe ulcerative colitis.

The CDR3 here is CASSEMAYEQYF. CDR3 DNA: TGTGCCAGCAGTGAAATGGCCTACGAGCAGTACTTC. The chain employs TRBV6-1 and TRBJ2-7; the D is unclear. The CDR3 loop spans 12 amino acids. V was pared by 2 bases and J by 2 bases, with 4 bases between. Germline V lookup: CDR1 MNHNS, CDR2 SASEGT.

The chain combines TRBV5-8 with TRBJ1-2; maybe TRBD1 (6 bases). Germline V gene data show CDR1 as SGHTS and CDR2 as YDEGEE. This CDR3 is 15 amino acids long. The ends were cut back, 2 bases at V and 4 bases at J, with 15 bases in the middle. The CDR3 is CASSLRGGKGYGYTF. The CDR3 DNA reads TGTGCCAGCAGCTTAAGGGGGGGAAAGGGCTATGGCTACACCTTC.

As to this clone: In the same sample, other DNA sequences code for this CDR3. The chain uses TRBV29-1 and TRBJ2-7; perhaps TRBD1 as D (6 bases). V lost 6 bases and J lost 3, with 9 bases in between. The CDR3 runs 11 residues. Germline lookup yields CDR1 SQVTM and CDR2 ANQGSEA. CDR3 residues: CSVRGDYEQYF. The CDR3, as DNA: TGCAGCGTCAGGGGAGACTACGAGCAGTACTTC.

V and J are TRBV7-8 and TRBJ2-2; 7 nucleotides align to TRBD1. J gave up 4 bases and V 5 bases, and 10 bases lay outside the gene matches. This CDR3 spans 16 amino acids. CDR1 is SGHVS, CDR2 FQNEAQ, per germline. CDR3 amino acids: CASSIRGGASTGELFF. In nucleotides, the CDR3 is TGTGCCAGCAGCATCCGAGGGGGCGCCTCCACCGGGGAGCTGTTTTTT.

Notes on this clone: A read error may produce the germline difference seen at one junction end. The genes are TRBV7-7 and TRBJ2-2; 11 bases line up with TRBD1. CDR1 and CDR2 (germline): SSHAT, FNYEAQ (reference sequence). This CDR3 has 17 residues. The CDR3 DNA follows: TGTGCTAGCAGCAAAGGGCTGGACAGGGGGCCCGGCGGGGAGCTGTTTTTT. It codes for CASSKGLDRGPGGELFF.

In this sample, this clone turned up once. A junction boundary mismatches the germline segment, possibly from a read error. The rearrangement joins TRBV6-5 to TRBJ1-2; D not resolved. Looked up from germline, CDR1 is MNHEY and CDR2 is SVGAGI. CDR3 size: 13 residues. CDR3: CTSSLSGNYGYTF. The CDR3 coding sequence is TGTACCAGCAGCCTCTCAGGCAACTATGGCTACACCTTC.

There are a few counts of this clone. Without the conserved terminal phenylalanine or tryptophan, this CDR3 likely stems from a read error. Here the CDR3 DNA reads TGTGCCAGCAGTGAATTCACAGGGGGCAATTCACCCCTCCACCTT. As protein: CASSEFTGGNSPLHL. The V gene is TRBV6-1, the J gene TRBJ1-6; 9 positions agree with TRBD1. The CDR3 loop spans 15 amino acids. J lost 7 bases, V lost 2 bases, and 3 bases had no gene match. Looked up from germline, CDR1 is MNHNS and CDR2 is SASEGT.

V is TRBV11-2 and J is TRBJ2-5; 8 bases are shared with TRBD1. Per the germline V gene, CDR1 is SGHAT and CDR2 is FQNNGV. Unmatched junction bases numbered 6, after V lost 4 bases and J lost 2 bases. The CDR3 spans 15 residues. The CDR3 region has the DNA TGTGCCAGCAGCTGGGGGACAGGACAACAAGAGACCCAGTACTTC. As protein: CASSWGTGQQETQYF.

V gene TRBV7-3 combines with J gene TRBJ1-2; D remains unclear. The CDR3 runs to 15 residues. CDR1 is SGHTA and CDR2 is FQGTGA in the germline V gene. Trimming removed 5 bases at V and 8 bases at J, with 21 bases between. The CDR3 sequence is CASSASARAPTGYTF. The CDR3, as DNA: TGTGCCAGCAGCGCTAGCGCTAGGGCACCCACGGGCTACACCTTC.

This clone has a handful of counts. J is TRBJ1-1 and V is TRBV5-5; no definite D call. The CDR3 consists of 11 residues. Trimming cost V 4 bases and J 7 bases, with 8 bases left between them. Germline V gene lookup returns CDR1 SGHKS and CDR2 YYEKEE (reference sequence). The CDR3 sequence: CASSGGFEAFF. The CDR3 DNA reads TGTGCCAGCAGCGGCGGATTTGAAGCTTTCTTT.

V gene TRBV5-8 combines with J gene TRBJ2-6; D tentatively reads TRBD1 or TRBD2 (5 bases each). The CDR3 length is 16 residues. Trimming left V 8 bases short and J 4 bases short, with 19 bases between. Germline CDR1 reads SGHTS; CDR2 reads YDEGEE. CDR3 bases: TGTGCCAGTACTAAAAGGGTCGGGGCGGGGGCCAACGTCCTGACTTTC. Its translation is CASTKRVGAGANVLTF.

The sample holds a few counts of this clone. The chain links TRBV29-1 to TRBJ1-1; D remains ambiguous. The CDR3 is 12 amino acids. V lost 5 bases and J 7 bases, leaving 14 bases between the germline ends. CDR1 SQVTM and CDR2 ANQGSEA come from the germline V gene. The chain's CDR3 is CSVSRASLEAFF. The CDR3 DNA reads as TGCAGCGTTTCTCGGGCCTCCCTTGAAGCTTTCTTT.

The chain couples TRBV7-6 to TRBJ2-2; tentative D call: TRBD2 (5 bases). Germline V gene lookup returns CDR1 SGHVS and CDR2 FNYEAQ. V lost 5 bases to trimming and J lost 1 base, with 14 bases between them. The CDR3 loop spans 16 amino acids. The CDR3 protein is CASSPNGVKNTGELFF. DNA for the CDR3: TGTGCCAGCAGCCCCAACGGGGTGAAGAACACCGGGGAGCTGTTTTTT.

This chain uses TRBV29-1 with TRBJ2-5; tentative D call: TRBD2 (7 bases). The CDR3 contains 15 residues. CDR1 is SQVTM and CDR2 is ANQGSEA in the germline V gene. V lost 6 bases to trimming and J lost 4 bases, with 21 bases between them. The CDR3 coding sequence is TGCAGCGTCGTGGGGGGGCAGAGGGTAGGAGAGACCCAGTACTTC. It codes for CSVVGGQRVGETQYF.

The V and J genes are TRBV29-1 and TRBJ2-7, with D possibly being TRBD1 (6 bases). The germline CDR1 and CDR2 sequences are SQVTM and ANQGSEA. The CDR3 runs to 12 residues. Trimming removed 4 bases at V and 6 bases at J, with 13 bases between. The CDR3 DNA sequence: TGCAGCGTTGGGATCTGGGGGCCCGAGCAGTACTTC. It specifies CSVGIWGPEQYF.

In nucleotides, the CDR3 is TGTGCCAGCAGCTTGAACAGTTTTTCTGACGGGCAGTACTTC. It encodes CASSLNSFSDGQYF. This chain links TRBV5-4 with TRBJ2-7; D gene uncertain. V was pared by 1 base and J by 9 bases, with 17 bases between. The V gene's germline CDR1 is SGHNT and CDR2 YYREEE (reference sequence). The CDR3 runs to 14 residues. Drawing the rest from reference TRBV5-4 and TRBJ2-7, the complete variable domain is ETGVTQSPTHLIKTRGQQVTLRCSSQSGHNTVSWYQQALGQGPQFIFQYYREEENGRGNFPPRFSGLQFPNYSSELNVNALELDDSALYLCASSLNSFSDGQYFGPGTRLTVT.

The genes are TRBV5-4 and TRBJ2-1; the D gene is possibly TRBD2 (5 bases). The V gene's germline CDR1 is SGHNT and CDR2 YYREEE (reference sequence). V lost 0 bases to trimming and J lost 6 bases, with 7 bases between them. CDR3 length: 13 amino acids. DNA for the CDR3: TGTGCCAGCAGCTTGGTCAGCGGCAATGAGCAGTTCTTC. Translated: CASSLVSGNEQFF.

This clone was counted a few times. The V and J genes are TRBV19 and TRBJ1-2; TRBD1 agrees at 10 bases. The CDR3 consists of 14 residues. The V gene's germline CDR1 is LNHDA and CDR2 SQIVND (reference sequence). The trim removed 4 bases at V and 2 bases at J, leaving 1 base unmatched. This CDR3 reads CASSRGQGNYGYTF. DNA for the CDR3: TGTGCCAGTAGTAGGGGACAGGGGAACTATGGCTACACCTTC.

In this sample, this clone turned up a few times. J is TRBJ1-2 and V is TRBV21-1. TRBV21-1 corresponds to a pseudogene. The CDR3 totals 14 residues. CDR3 region: CASSRKRGFYGYTF. DNA for the CDR3: TGTGCCAGCAGCAGGAAGCGGGGGTTCTATGGCTACACCTTC.

The rearrangement joins TRBV6-5 to TRBJ1-1, with D perhaps matching TRBD1 (5 bases). V shed 7 bases and J shed 4 bases, with 19 bases lying between them. Germline V gives CDR1 MNHEY, CDR2 SVGAGI. This CDR3 has 15 amino acids. The CDR3 coding sequence is TGTGCCAGCAAAATCGGGACCCAACTAACCACTGAAGCTTTCTTT. This translates into CASKIGTQLTTEAFF.

This clone came up once. The chain uses TRBV18 and TRBJ2-3; D unresolved. Germline V CDR1 and CDR2: KGHSH, LQKENI. The length of the CDR3 is 12 residues. V dropped 3 bases and J dropped 5 bases, with 6 bases sitting between them. CDR3 in amino acids: CASSPLGDTQYF. In nucleotides, the CDR3 is TGTGCCAGCTCACCCTTGGGAGATACGCAGTATTTT.

The chain couples TRBV19 to TRBJ2-3, with 12 bases identical to TRBD1. Germline assignment: CDR1 LNHDA and CDR2 SQIVND (reference sequence). J lost 6 bases, V lost 8 bases, and 9 bases had no gene match. This CDR3 is 15 amino acids long. The CDR3 is CASSPGQGAGDTQYF. For the CDR3, the DNA is TGTGCCAGTTCCCCGGGACAGGGGGCAGGGGATACGCAGTATTTT. The variable domain in full, with the rest retrieved from reference TRBV19 and TRBJ2-3, is DGGITQSPKYLFRKEGQNVTLSCEQNLNHDAMYWYRQDPGQGLRLIYYSQIVNDFQKGDIAEGYSVSREKKESFPLTVTSAQKNPTAFYLCASSPGQGAGDTQYFGPGTRLTVL.

The chain couples TRBV9 to TRBJ2-1; TRBD2 matches at 8 bases. The V gene end was trimmed by 4 bases and the J gene end by 7 bases; junction bases not matched to a gene: 13. Germline values: CDR1 SGDLS, CDR2 YYNGEE. The CDR3 spans 16 residues. The CDR3 spells CASSPSPGGGLNEQFF. In DNA, the CDR3 is TGTGCCAGCAGCCCCTCCCCGGGGGGGGGCCTAAATGAGCAGTTCTTC. The variable domain in full, completed from reference TRBV9 and TRBJ2-1, reads DSGVTQTPKHLITATGQRVTLRCSPRSGDLSVYWYQQSLDQGLQFLIQYYNGEERAKGNILERFSAQQFPDLHSELNLSSLELGDSALYFCASSPSPGGGLNEQFFGPGTRLTVL.

The chain combines TRBV4-1 with TRBJ2-7, with TRBD2 matching over 8 bases. The CDR3 is 15 residues long. The V gene's germline CDR1 is MGHRA and CDR2 YSYEKL. The J segment lost 1 base and the V segment lost 8 bases, leaving 10 bases of the junction unmatched. In nucleotides, the CDR3 is TGCGCCAGCGCCCTACGGGAGGGGGGGTCCTACGAGCAGTACTTC. This translates into CASALREGGSYEQYF.

This clone was observed a few times. V is TRBV7-2 and J is TRBJ2-5, with 7 positions matching TRBD2. Germline V gene sequence: CDR1 SGHTA, CDR2 FQGNSA. CDR3 length: 17 amino acids. With 5 bases clipped from V and 4 bases from J, the junction kept 16 bases outside the gene matches. The CDR3 region has the DNA TGTGCCAGCAGCCTAAGATGGGGGGGGACCTTTACAGAGACCCAGTACTTC. Translation gives CASSLRWGGTFTETQYF.

This clone is a singleton in its sample. This sequence joins TRBV4-1 and TRBJ2-7; TRBD2 might be the D (6 bases). V lost 1 base, J lost 0 bases, and 13 bases lay in between. This CDR3 region has 16 residues. CDR1 and CDR2 (germline): MGHRA, YSYEKL. The CDR3 spells CASSQGSQGGSYEQYF. The CDR3 bases are TGCGCCAGCAGCCAAGGGTCCCAGGGAGGCTCCTACGAGCAGTACTTC.

The V and J genes are TRBV11-1 and TRBJ2-7; D is unclear. The CDR3 loop spans 14 amino acids. V was cut by 1 base and J by 4 bases, with 11 bases left in between. Per the germline V gene, CDR1 is SGHAT and CDR2 is FQDESV (reference sequence). The CDR3 nucleotides are TGTGCCAGCAGCTTAGATCTGGGAATTTACGAGCAGTACTTC. This translates into CASSLDLGIYEQYF.

The chain is built from TRBV2 and TRBJ2-1; D is undetermined. CDR1 SNHLY and CDR2 FYNNEI come from the germline V gene. V lost 3 bases and J lost 2, with 2 bases in between. CDR3 length equals 12 residues. CDR3 residues: CASSEPYNEQFF. Here the CDR3 DNA reads TGTGCCAGCAGTGAGCCCTACAATGAGCAGTTCTTC.

The chain couples TRBV6-5 to TRBJ2-7, with TRBD2 identical over 8 bases. The trim removed 4 bases at V and 0 bases at J, leaving 5 bases unmatched. Germline V lookup: CDR1 MNHEY, CDR2 SVGAGI. The CDR3 has 15 residues. The CDR3 reads CASSFVAGNSYEQYF. In DNA form, the CDR3 reads TGTGCCAGCAGTTTCGTAGCGGGGAACTCCTACGAGCAGTACTTC.

Remarks on this clone: The CDR3 carries no conserved terminal phenylalanine or tryptophan, so it likely arises from a read error. This sequence joins TRBV5-6 and TRBJ1-6, with 9 bases aligning to TRBD1. The CDR3 spans 15 residues. V lost 4 bases to trimming and J lost 9 bases; unmatched junction nucleotides: 8. Germline assignment: CDR1 SGHDT and CDR2 YYEEEE. For the CDR3, the DNA is TGTGCCAGCAGCAAAGACAGGGGGTTGGTTTCACCCCTCCACCTT. Translation: CASSKDRGLVSPLHL.